The clone carrying this TCR beta chain was detected a few times. What it binds is unknown. Treatment described: approximately 9-day PBMC culture with coronavirus spike peptide pools or control peptides (ViraFEST assay). Cultures of PBMCs, a few million per well, were set up with approximately 10 IU/ml IL-2 and around 9.7 ug/ml peptide pools. The Oncomine TCR Beta short-read assay was applied to DNA of cultured CD4+ T cells. Using its own MiXCR run on the PCR reads, TCRdb lists one record per CDR3 protein. The repertoire consists of roughly 16,000 distinct CDR3 sequences, with just under 55% occurring once and the leading ten covering 7% to 10%. These data belong to a study of vaccination and CD4 T cells after COVID-19. This receptor was taken from a human donor who had recovered from COVID-19. The specimen sequenced was CD4+ T cells from blood, cultured in vitro.

For the CDR3, the DNA is TGCGCCAGCAGCTACGGGGAAAACAATCAGCCCCAGCATTTT. It translates to CASSYGENNQPQHF. The chain employs TRBV5-1 and TRBJ1-5, with no clear D. Germline loops: CDR1 SGHRS, CDR2 YFSETQ. This CDR3 has 14 residues. The V and J ends lost 3 bases and 3 bases respectively, with 10 bases between them.